A single sample gave rise to the 25 T cell receptor beta chains below, sequenced in a study of blood T cell repertoires in COVID-19. The assay was immunoSEQ multiplex PCR, and TCRdb's table has in-frame clones only and misses some. The table lists 180,000 or so clones, roughly 80% of them singletons. Sequencing was performed on PBMCs or T cells enriched from blood (not recorded which). These receptors all come from a woman aged 50 to 60 who had recovered from COVID-19.

This clone appeared once. This chain uses TRBV28 with TRBJ1-5, with D hard to call. V lost 2 bases, J lost 2 bases, and 10 bases lay in between. The CDR3 contains 15 residues. CDR1 and CDR2 from the germline V gene are MDHEN and SYDVKM. In DNA, the CDR3 is TGTGCCAGCAGTTTAGCTGGTATAGGCAATCAGCCCCAGCATTTT. Amino acids: CASSLAGIGNQPQHF.

Turning to this clone: Other nucleotide sequences in the sample specify the same CDR3. CDR3 sequence reads: CASSPRGMNTEAFF. As DNA, the CDR3 is TGTGCCAGCTCACCACGCGGAATGAACACTGAAGCTTTCTTT. The chain joins TRBV18 to TRBJ1-1; D is ambiguous. There are 14 residues in the CDR3. Germline values: CDR1 KGHSH, CDR2 LQKENI. Trimming took off 1 base at V and 0 bases at J, with 6 bases between the two ends. The full variable domain, rest sourced from reference TRBV18 and TRBJ1-1, is NAGVMQNPRHLVRRRGQEARLRCSPMKGHSHVYWYRQLPEEGLKFMVYLQKENIIDESGMPKERFSAEFPKEGPSILRIQQVVRGDSAAYFCASSPRGMNTEAFFGQGTRLTVV.

This chain connects TRBV12-3 or TRBV12-4 to TRBJ2-7; unclear D gene. This CDR3 region has 13 residues. V lost 4 bases, J lost 0 bases, and 7 bases lay in between. Here the CDR3 reads CASSYSASYEQYV. CDR3 nucleotides: TGTGCCAGCAGTTACTCCGCCTCCTACGAGCAGTACGTC.

The chain recombines TRBV5-6 with TRBJ2-7, with TRBD2 as a possible D gene (6 bases). Trimming took off 4 bases at V and 7 bases at J, with 12 bases between the two ends. Per germline, CDR1 SGHDT and CDR2 YYEEEE. The length of the CDR3 is 12 residues. CDR3 coding DNA: TGTGCCAGCAGCCTGTACCGGGGGGAGCAGTACGTC. It yields the protein CASSLYRGEQYV.

This clone was found once. This sequence joins TRBV5-1 and TRBJ1-2; 7 positions match TRBD1. From germline, CDR1 is SGHRS and CDR2 YFSETQ. This CDR3 comprises 14 residues. V dropped 5 bases and J dropped 8; count of bases not matched to a gene: 12. This CDR3 is CASRRDSASGGYTF. The CDR3 DNA follows: TGCGCCAGCAGACGGGACAGCGCTTCGGGGGGCTACACCTTC.

This clone has just a few counts. V is TRBV2 and J is TRBJ1-1; D is unclear. CDR3 length: 15 amino acids. V was pared by 6 bases and J by 1 base, with 15 bases between. Germline CDR1 SNHLY, CDR2 FYNNEI. This CDR3 is CASRSEALGNTEAFF. The CDR3 region has the DNA TGTGCCAGCAGATCAGAGGCGCTGGGGAACACTGAAGCTTTCTTT.

This chain links TRBV13 with TRBJ2-7, with TRBD1 identical over 9 bases. The J segment lost 6 bases and the V segment lost 5 bases, leaving 8 bases of the junction unmatched. CDR3 length: 14 amino acids. Germline V gives CDR1 PRHDT, CDR2 FYEKMQ (reference sequence). CDR3 sequence reads: CASSRTGDLFEQYV. CDR3 DNA sequence: TGTGCCAGCAGCCGGACAGGGGATTTATTCGAGCAGTACGTC.

V is TRBV19 and J is TRBJ1-5; D is ambiguous. Per germline, CDR1 LNHDA and CDR2 SQIVND (reference sequence). The CDR3 covers 17 residues. V gave up 7 bases and J gave up 7 bases, with 26 bases separating them. The CDR3, as DNA: TGTGCCAGTACCAAGCCCCAGTACTCCGGAGGGTCCCAGCCCCAGCATTTT. This gives the protein CASTKPQYSGGSQPQHF.

This CDR3 is CASSSSGAAGIQYF. CDR3 nucleotide sequence: TGTGCCAGCAGCTCTAGCGGAGCAGCGGGCATTCAGTACTTC. The chain recombines TRBV7-2 with TRBJ2-4; 7 bases match TRBD2. Germline trimming cut 4 bases from V and 9 bases from J; bases unmatched to any gene: 9. Germline CDR1 and CDR2: SGHTA and FQGNSA. The CDR3 contains 14 residues.

The chain combines TRBV5-1 with TRBJ1-4; D unclear. The CDR3 is made up of 15 amino acids. Deletions cut 6 bases from V and 8 bases from J, with 20 bases between. Per the germline V gene, CDR1 is SGHRS and CDR2 is YFSETQ. The CDR3 DNA follows: TGCGCCAGCAAAATAACGGGTTCAGCTGGGGAAAAACTGTTTTTT. It is translated as CASKITGSAGEKLFF.

The chain uses TRBV14 and TRBJ1-3; 7 bases line up with TRBD1. The junction had 5 bases not matched to a gene; V was cut back by 4 bases and J by 5 bases. The CDR3 extends over 14 amino acids. Germline values: CDR1 SGHDN, CDR2 FVKESK. Here the CDR3 reads CASSRRDSRNTIYF. CDR3 DNA: TGTGCCAGCAGCCGCCGGGACAGTCGAAACACCATATATTTT.

The chain uses TRBV7-9 and TRBJ2-1, with a tentative D call TRBD1 (5 bases). V shed 1 base and J shed 8 bases, with 12 bases lying between them. The CDR3 totals 14 residues. Germline CDR1 and CDR2: SEHNR and FQNEAQ (reference sequence). The CDR3 loop is CASSLVAGIDEQFF. The CDR3 coding sequence is TGTGCCAGCAGCTTAGTGGCAGGGATCGATGAGCAGTTCTTC. The full variable domain, its missing parts supplied by reference TRBV7-9 and TRBJ2-1, is DTGVSQNPRHKITKRGQNVTFRCDPISEHNRLYWYRQTLGQGPEFLTYFQNEAQLEKSRLLSDRFSAERPKGSFSTLEIQRTEQGDSAMYLCASSLVAGIDEQFFGPGTRLTVL.

The V call is TRBV19, the J call TRBJ2-5; possibly TRBD1 for D (5 bases). The germline V gene encodes CDR1 LNHDA and CDR2 SQIVND (reference sequence). CDR3 length equals 14 residues. V lost 5 bases and J 3 bases, leaving 13 bases between the germline ends. The CDR3 coding sequence is TGTGCCAGTAGTCTAGGGGCGCCTGAAGAGACCCAGTACTTC. It yields the protein CASSLGAPEETQYF.

The chain joins TRBV19 to TRBJ1-3; 7 bases agree with TRBD1. The germline CDR1 and CDR2 sequences are LNHDA and SQIVND (reference sequence). The junction had 6 bases not matched to a gene; V was cut back by 5 bases and J by 2 bases. CDR3 size: 15 residues. The CDR3 is CASSEDRTPGNTIYF. The CDR3 nucleotides are TGTGCCAGTAGTGAGGACAGGACCCCTGGAAACACCATATATTTT.

The chain couples TRBV5-5 to TRBJ1-3, with D tentatively TRBD1 (6 bases). Trimming pared 0 bases from V and 0 bases from J, leaving 10 bases between. The CDR3 runs to 16 residues. CDR1 and CDR2 (germline): SGHKS, YYEKEE (reference sequence). The CDR3 nucleotides read TGTGCCAGCAGCTTGGCCCGGACAGACTCTGGAAACACCATATATTTT. The encoded protein is CASSLARTDSGNTIYF.

The rearrangement joins TRBV6-2 or TRBV6-3 to TRBJ2-7, with unresolved D. Germline CDR1 reads MNHEY; CDR2 reads SVGEGT. Trimming took 2 bases from V and 4 from J, leaving 12 bases between them. The CDR3 covers 14 residues. Here the CDR3 DNA reads TGTGCCAGCAGTTACACACTATCCGATTACGAGCAGTACGTC. It specifies CASSYTLSDYEQYV.

This clone has just one count. The rearrangement links TRBV7-6 to TRBJ2-1; D possibly corresponds to TRBD2 (6 bases). The CDR3 contains 14 residues. The V gene's germline CDR1 is SGHVS and CDR2 FNYEAQ. Trimming stripped 2 bases from V and 8 bases from J, with 13 bases between. This CDR3 reads CASSLSVLAHEQFF. In DNA, the CDR3 is TGTGCCAGCAGCTTATCGGTACTAGCCCATGAGCAGTTCTTC.

J is TRBJ1-3 and V is TRBV19; the D is unclear. The V gene lost 7 bases and the J gene lost 4 bases, with 17 bases spanning the gap. Per germline, CDR1 LNHDA and CDR2 SQIVND (reference sequence). The CDR3 consists of 15 residues. CDR3 in amino acids: CASIRGIAGGNTIYF. The CDR3 DNA reads as TGTGCCAGTATACGAGGGATCGCGGGCGGAAACACCATATATTTT.

CDR3 nucleotide sequence: TGTGCCTGGACCCCGGGTTCGGGACTAAGGGGAAGCTACACCTTC. This translates into CAWTPGSGLRGSYTF. This chain connects TRBV30 to TRBJ1-2, with D perhaps matching TRBD1 (5 bases). Trimming left V 4 bases short and J 9 bases short, with 24 bases between. The CDR3 runs to 15 residues. Germline V gives CDR1 GTSNPN, CDR2 SVGIG (reference sequence).

V usage is TRBV28 and J usage is TRBJ1-6, with TRBD1 matching 7 bases. Germline trimming cut 10 bases from V and 12 bases from J; bases unmatched to any gene: 9. This CDR3 region has 12 residues. In germline, CDR1 is MDHEN, CDR2 SYDVKM. The CDR3, as DNA: TGTGCCACCCAACAGGGGTACGGACCCCTCCACTTT. This codes for CATQQGYGPLHF. The full variable domain, completed using reference TRBV28 and TRBJ1-6, is DVKVTQSSRYLVKRTGEKVFLECVQDMDHENMFWYRQDPGLGLRLIYFSYDVKMKEKGDIPEGYSVSREKKERFSLILESASTNQTSMYLCATQQGYGPLHFGNGTRLTVT.

V and J are TRBV10-3 and TRBJ1-1; tentatively, D is TRBD1 (5 bases). V was clipped by 2 bases and J by 3 bases, with 10 bases between them. The CDR3 sequence is 14 residues long. Germline lookup yields CDR1 ENHRY and CDR2 SYGVKD. CDR3 bases: TGTGCCATCAGTGAGAGTGGGGGGTACACTGAAGCTTTCTTT. Its protein product is CAISESGGYTEAFF.

The V and J genes are TRBV7-2 and TRBJ1-1; a weak D match, TRBD1 (6 bases). CDR3 length: 16 amino acids. Trimming removed 2 bases from V and 3 bases from J, with 16 bases in between. The V gene's germline CDR1 is SGHTA and CDR2 FQGNSA. The CDR3 loop is CASSLSHIQGYTEAFF. The DNA of the CDR3 is TGTGCCAGCAGCTTATCCCACATACAGGGATACACTGAAGCTTTCTTT.

The chain couples TRBV23-1 to TRBJ1-1; no clear D. TRBV23-1 is labeled an ORF, and its function is uncertain. The CDR3 length is 14 residues. V was trimmed by 3 bases and J by 0 bases, leaving 8 bases between them. CDR3 residues: CASSQSGVNTEAFF. DNA for the CDR3: TGCGCCAGCAGTCAGTCCGGGGTGAACACTGAAGCTTTCTTT.

This clone has just a few counts. The chain is built from TRBV5-4 and TRBJ2-2; D is possibly TRBD1 (6 bases). V was shortened by 0 bases and J by 4 bases, with 13 bases between the two germline ends. The CDR3 runs 16 residues. Per germline, CDR1 SGHNT and CDR2 YYREEE (reference sequence). The CDR3 protein is CASSLGQAGRTGELFF. The DNA of the CDR3 is TGTGCCAGCAGCTTGGGACAGGCCGGTCGCACCGGGGAGCTGTTTTTT.

The chain combines TRBV5-5 with TRBJ1-1, with 8 bases aligning to TRBD1. This CDR3 region has 15 residues. CDR1 and CDR2 (germline): SGHKS, YYEKEE (reference sequence). The J segment lost 1 base and the V segment lost 2 bases, leaving 4 bases of the junction unmatched. CDR3 coding DNA: TGTGCCAGCAGCTTTCGGACAGGGTCGAACACTGAAGCTTTCTTT. It yields the protein CASSFRTGSNTEAFF. The full variable domain, with the rest looked up from reference TRBV5-5 and TRBJ1-1, is DAGVTQSPTHLIKTRGQQVTLRCSPISGHKSVSWYQQVLGQGPQFIFQYYEKEERGRGNFPDRFSARQFPNYSSELNVNALLLGDSALYLCASSFRTGSNTEAFFGQGTRLTVV.